The 27 T cell receptor beta chains presented below share a single source sample, sequenced in a study of blood T cell repertoires in COVID-19. The repertoire was sequenced with immunoSEQ multiplex PCR; TCRdb's copy has only in-frame clones and lacks some. This repertoire shows roughly 220,000 clones, approximately 86% found once; its top ten account for roughly 14%. The sequenced sample was PBMCs or T cells enriched from blood (not recorded which). These receptors all come from a woman in her forties or fifties with acute COVID-19.

This chain uses TRBV7-2 with TRBJ1-2, with 7 bases matching TRBD1. V lost 5 bases, J lost 8 bases, and 11 bases stayed unmatched. The CDR3 is made up of 14 amino acids. Germline V gene sequence: CDR1 SGHTA, CDR2 FQGNSA. The CDR3 region is CASSPRRQGGGYTF. The CDR3, as DNA: TGTGCCAGCAGCCCACGGCGCCAGGGGGGAGGCTACACCTTC.

This chain joins TRBV2 and TRBJ2-6; TRBD1 agrees at 9 bases. V trimming: 2 bases; J trimming: 0 bases; junction bases outside the gene matches: 2. CDR1 SNHLY and CDR2 FYNNEI come from the germline V gene. There are 17 residues in the CDR3. CDR3: CASSETGGSSGANVLTF. The CDR3 nucleotides read TGTGCCAGCAGTGAAACAGGGGGCAGCTCTGGGGCCAACGTCCTGACTTTC.

In this sample, this clone turned up a few times. The rearrangement joins TRBV18 to TRBJ2-2; 7 positions match TRBD1. The germline CDR1 and CDR2 sequences are KGHSH and LQKENI. The CDR3 is 14 residues long. J lost 3 bases, V lost 9 bases, and 7 bases had no gene match. CDR3 region: CASSTRGYTGELFF. In DNA, the CDR3 is TGTGCCAGTTCAACCAGGGGGTACACCGGGGAGCTGTTTTTT.

This chain connects TRBV27 to TRBJ2-7; 9 bases align to TRBD2. V trimming: 5 bases; J trimming: 4 bases; junction bases outside the gene matches: 9. The CDR3 has 15 amino acids. Germline CDR1 is MNHEY and CDR2 is SMNVEV (reference sequence). As DNA, the CDR3 is TGTGCCAGCAGTCCCAGGGTAGCGGGAGTTTACGAGCAGTACTTC. Its protein product is CASSPRVAGVYEQYF.

J is TRBJ2-5 and V is TRBV12-3 or TRBV12-4, with D hard to call. This CDR3 is 11 amino acids long. Trimming cost V 3 bases and J 4 bases, with 3 bases left between them. Here the CDR3 DNA reads TGTGCCAGCAGTTTCCGAGAGACCCAGTACTTC. It translates to CASSFRETQYF.

The chain carries TRBV2 and TRBJ1-5; no clear D gene. V dropped 2 bases and J dropped 5 bases, with 4 bases sitting between them. Per the germline V gene, CDR1 is SNHLY and CDR2 is FYNNEI. The length of the CDR3 is 12 residues. The DNA for the CDR3 is TGTGCCAGCAGTGAACCTTATCAGCCCCAGCATTTT. Its translation is CASSEPYQPQHF. Full variable domain (missing parts from reference TRBV2 and TRBJ1-5): EPEVTQTPSHQVTQMGQEVILRCVPISNHLYFYWYRQILGQKVEFLVSFYNNEISEKSEIFDDQFSVERPDGSNFTLKIRSTKLEDSAMYFCASSEPYQPQHFGDGTRLSIL.

The V and J genes are TRBV7-2 and TRBJ2-7; TRBD2 matches at 9 bases. V lost 4 bases, J lost 3 bases, and 10 bases stayed unmatched. Germline V lookup: CDR1 SGHTA, CDR2 FQGNSA. The CDR3 runs to 16 residues. CDR3 nucleotides: TGTGCCAGCAGCTCCGTCGGGGTAGCGGGGGACTACGAGCAGTACTTC. As protein: CASSSVGVAGDYEQYF. The full variable domain, its missing parts supplied by reference TRBV7-2 and TRBJ2-7, is GAGVSQSPSNKVTEKGKDVELRCDPISGHTALYWYRQSLGQGLEFLIYFQGNSAPDKSGLPSDRFSAERTGGSVSTLTIQRTQQEDSAVYLCASSSVGVAGDYEQYFGPGTRLTVT.

The chain joins TRBV12-3 or TRBV12-4 to TRBJ1-2; TRBD1 matches 7 bases. There are 12 residues in the CDR3. V gave up 5 bases and J gave up 5 bases; unmatched junction bases: 2. CDR3 in DNA: TGTGCCAGCAGTGGGACAGCTTATGGCTACACCTTC. Translated, it gives CASSGTAYGYTF.

The gene calls are TRBV7-2 and TRBJ1-1; D gene ambiguous. Trimming took off 0 bases at V and 1 base at J, with 9 bases between the two ends. Looked up from germline, CDR1 is SGHTA and CDR2 is FQGNSA. The CDR3 covers 15 residues. The DNA for the CDR3 is TGTGCCAGCAGCTTAGCGAACGCGGGGAACACTGAAGCTTTCTTT. Encoded protein: CASSLANAGNTEAFF.

The chain carries TRBV28 and TRBJ2-1, with D perhaps TRBD2 (6 bases). The CDR3 extends over 12 amino acids. Germline V gene data show CDR1 as MDHEN and CDR2 as SYDVKM. V was pared by 1 base and J by 9 bases, with 7 bases between. Here the CDR3 reads CASSLLGGEQFF. The CDR3, as DNA: TGTGCCAGCAGTTTATTGGGGGGTGAGCAGTTCTTC.

The chain recombines TRBV19 with TRBJ2-1; 12 bases are a match to TRBD2. V gave up 7 bases and J gave up 4 bases; unmatched junction bases: 5. CDR3 size: 15 residues. The germline gives CDR1 LNHDA, CDR2 SQIVND (reference sequence). The CDR3 loop reads CASTKLAGGYNEQFF. The CDR3 DNA reads as TGTGCCAGTACTAAACTAGCGGGAGGTTACAATGAGCAGTTCTTC.

J is TRBJ1-2 and V is TRBV28; 7 bases fit TRBD1. Germline values: CDR1 MDHEN, CDR2 SYDVKM. The CDR3 contains 14 residues. V lost 8 bases to trimming and J lost 3 bases; unmatched junction nucleotides: 9. The CDR3 bases are TGTGCCAGCGTCGACCTAGGGGGCGACTATGGCTACACCTTC. Amino acids: CASVDLGGDYGYTF.

The CDR3 coding sequence is TGTGCCAGCAGTCCCTCGGGGGGGCGTCAGCCCCAGCATTTT. Translated: CASSPSGGRQPQHF. This chain links TRBV27 with TRBJ1-5, with D perhaps matching TRBD1 (6 bases). CDR1 is MNHEY and CDR2 is SMNVEV in the germline V gene (reference sequence). CDR3 length: 14 amino acids. V was shortened by 5 bases and J by 6 bases, with 14 bases between the two germline ends.

The gene calls are TRBV28 and TRBJ1-2; D gene uncertain. The V end lost 2 bases, the J end lost 4 bases, and 14 bases lay between the germline ends. CDR1 MDHEN and CDR2 SYDVKM come from the germline V gene. The CDR3 has 15 residues. CDR3 amino acids: CASSLLGEGGYGYTF. The CDR3 coding sequence is TGTGCCAGCAGTTTACTCGGGGAGGGAGGCTATGGCTACACCTTC.

The chain combines TRBV4-1 with TRBJ2-1; 9 bases agree with TRBD2. The germline V gene encodes CDR1 MGHRA and CDR2 YSYEKL. This CDR3 comprises 16 residues. The V segment lost 1 base and the J segment 6 bases; nucleotides outside the gene matches: 7. Written as DNA, the CDR3 is TGCGCCAGCAGCCAAGGGAGCGGGGGGTCATTCAATGAGCAGTTCTTC. It is translated as CASSQGSGGSFNEQFF.

The V gene is TRBV19, the J gene TRBJ1-1; D not certain. The V end was cut by 5 bases, the J end by 5 bases, with 12 bases between. From germline, CDR1 is LNHDA and CDR2 SQIVND (reference sequence). There are 13 residues in the CDR3. DNA for the CDR3: TGTGCCAGTAGTTTCTTCCTGAGGACTGAAGCTTTCTTT. Amino acid sequence: CASSFFLRTEAFF.

This sequence joins TRBV6-4 and TRBJ1-2; the match to TRBD1 covers 12 bases. The germline V gene has CDR1 MRHNA and CDR2 SNTAGT. The V segment lost 2 bases and the J segment 4 bases; nucleotides outside the gene matches: 8. This CDR3 comprises 17 residues. The CDR3 sequence is CASSDGTGGDSSYGYTF. Here the CDR3 DNA reads TGTGCCAGCAGTGACGGGACAGGGGGCGACAGTTCCTATGGCTACACCTTC.

The DNA for the CDR3 is TGCGCCAGCAGCCGCCAGACAGGGGTGGGGAACACCGGGGAGCTGTTTTTT. Protein sequence: CASSRQTGVGNTGELFF. The rearrangement links TRBV4-1 to TRBJ2-2, with 8 bases matching TRBD1. The junction had 8 bases not matched to a gene; V was cut back by 4 bases and J by 1 base. Germline CDR1 is MGHRA and CDR2 is YSYEKL. The CDR3 sequence is 17 residues long.

This clone appeared a single time. The chain combines TRBV30 with TRBJ2-1, with D uncertain. The germline gives CDR1 GTSNPN, CDR2 SVGIG (reference sequence). The length of the CDR3 is 13 residues. V dropped 0 bases and J dropped 4 bases, with 7 bases sitting between them. The DNA for the CDR3 is TGTGCCTGGAGTGTACAACCATACAATGAGCAGTTCTTC. This encodes CAWSVQPYNEQFF.

This clone was recorded only once. This chain connects TRBV7-3 to TRBJ2-3; tentatively, D is TRBD2 (6 bases). V lost 3 bases, J lost 2 bases, and 12 bases lay in between. Per the germline V gene, CDR1 is SGHTA and CDR2 is FQGTGA. This CDR3 contains 15 residues. The CDR3, as DNA: TGTGCCAGCAGCTTCAGGGCGGGACCCACAGATACGCAGTATTTT. This translates into CASSFRAGPTDTQYF.

The V call is TRBV28, the J call TRBJ2-2, with a weak D call TRBD2 (6 bases). The ends were cut back, 2 bases at V and 2 bases at J, with 9 bases in the middle. Germline values: CDR1 MDHEN, CDR2 SYDVKM. The CDR3 sequence is 15 residues long. This CDR3 is CASSLGGVNTGELFF. The CDR3 bases are TGTGCCAGCAGTTTAGGCGGGGTAAACACCGGGGAGCTGTTTTTT.

The chain recombines TRBV15 with TRBJ2-1, with D tentatively TRBD2 (6 bases). From germline, CDR1 is LNHNV and CDR2 YYDKDF (reference sequence). Deletions cut 0 bases from V and 9 bases from J, with 9 bases between. The CDR3 runs 13 residues. The CDR3 sequence: CATSRDMGGEQFF. As DNA, the CDR3 is TGTGCCACCAGCAGAGATATGGGGGGTGAGCAGTTCTTC.

V and J are TRBV11-2 and TRBJ2-7; a weak D match, TRBD1 (5 bases). The CDR3 is made up of 14 amino acids. Per the germline V gene, CDR1 is SGHAT and CDR2 is FQNNGV. Between the trimmed V and J ends, which lost 2 bases and 2 bases, there was a span of 10 bases. CDR3: CASSLRADTYEQYF. The CDR3 nucleotides read TGTGCCAGCAGCTTACGGGCGGACACCTACGAGCAGTACTTC.

This chain uses TRBV5-1 with TRBJ2-1; D remains ambiguous. CDR3 length equals 14 residues. V dropped 0 bases and J dropped 8 bases, with 12 bases sitting between them. Germline loops: CDR1 SGHRS, CDR2 YFSETQ. The CDR3, as DNA: TGCGCCAGCAGCTTGGCAACGGTAATCGATGAGCAGTTCTTC. Its translation: CASSLATVIDEQFF.

The CDR3 nucleotides are TGTGCCAGCAGTTTATATTCGGGGTTCGAAAACATTCAGTACTTC. Translation gives CASSLYSGFENIQYF. The J gene is TRBJ2-4, the V gene TRBV27; a weak D match, TRBD2 (5 bases). The V end lost 1 base, the J end lost 5 bases, and 12 bases lay between the germline ends. The CDR3 has 15 amino acids. The germline V gene has CDR1 MNHEY and CDR2 SMNVEV (reference sequence).

The V call is TRBV19, the J call TRBJ1-5, with D possibly TRBD1 on 6 matching bases. This CDR3 spans 13 amino acids. Deletions cut 9 bases from V and 7 bases from J, with 16 bases between. From germline, CDR1 is LNHDA and CDR2 SQIVND (reference sequence). CDR3 sequence (DNA): TGTGCCAGCAACCGGGACACCATCCAGCCCCAGCATTTT. Amino acid sequence: CASNRDTIQPQHF. Drawing the rest from reference TRBV19 and TRBJ1-5, the complete variable domain is DGGITQSPKYLFRKEGQNVTLSCEQNLNHDAMYWYRQDPGQGLRLIYYSQIVNDFQKGDIAEGYSVSREKKESFPLTVTSAQKNPTAFYLCASNRDTIQPQHFGDGTRLSIL.

V usage is TRBV10-3 and J usage is TRBJ2-3; 8 bases match TRBD2. The CDR3 sequence is 15 residues long. Germline assignment: CDR1 ENHRY and CDR2 SYGVKD. With V trimmed by 2 bases and J by 5 bases, 6 bases remained unmatched. The CDR3 is CAISEREGRGDTQYF. CDR3 DNA: TGTGCCATCAGTGAGCGGGAGGGCCGGGGAGATACGCAGTATTTT.